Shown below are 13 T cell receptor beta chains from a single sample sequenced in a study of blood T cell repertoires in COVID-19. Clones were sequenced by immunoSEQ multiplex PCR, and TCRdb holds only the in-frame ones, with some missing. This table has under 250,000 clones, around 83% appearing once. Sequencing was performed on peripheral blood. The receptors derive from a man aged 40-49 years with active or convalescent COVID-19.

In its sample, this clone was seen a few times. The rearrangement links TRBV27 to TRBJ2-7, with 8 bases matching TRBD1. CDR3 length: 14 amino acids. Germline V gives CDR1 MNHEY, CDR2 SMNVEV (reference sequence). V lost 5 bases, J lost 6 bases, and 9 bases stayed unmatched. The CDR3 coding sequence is TGTGCCAGCAGTAAGCTTGACAGGGGTGGCGAGCAGTACTTC. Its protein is CASSKLDRGGEQYF.

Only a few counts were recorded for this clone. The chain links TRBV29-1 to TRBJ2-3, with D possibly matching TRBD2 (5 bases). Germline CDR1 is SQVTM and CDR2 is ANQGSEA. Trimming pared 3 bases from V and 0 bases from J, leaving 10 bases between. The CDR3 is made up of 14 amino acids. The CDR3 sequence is CSVDRGPSTDTQYF. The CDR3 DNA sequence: TGCAGCGTTGATCGGGGTCCTAGCACAGATACGCAGTATTTT.

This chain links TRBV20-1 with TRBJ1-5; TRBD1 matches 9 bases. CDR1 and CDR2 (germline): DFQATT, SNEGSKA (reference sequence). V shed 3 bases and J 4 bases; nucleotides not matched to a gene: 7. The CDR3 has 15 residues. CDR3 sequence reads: CSASRSTGGNQPQHF. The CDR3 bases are TGCAGTGCTAGTCGATCGACAGGGGGGAATCAGCCCCAGCATTTT.

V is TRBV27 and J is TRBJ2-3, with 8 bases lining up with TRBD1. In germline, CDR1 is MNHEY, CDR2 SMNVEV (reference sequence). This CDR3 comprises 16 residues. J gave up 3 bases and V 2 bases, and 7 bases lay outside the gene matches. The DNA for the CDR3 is TGTGCCAGCAGTTTACCCACTGACAGGGGTACAGATACGCAGTATTTT. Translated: CASSLPTDRGTDTQYF.

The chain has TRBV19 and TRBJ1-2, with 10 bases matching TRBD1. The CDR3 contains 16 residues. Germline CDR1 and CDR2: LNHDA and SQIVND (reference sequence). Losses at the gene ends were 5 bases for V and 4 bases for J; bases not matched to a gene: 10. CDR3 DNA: TGTGCCAGTAGTCCCAGACCCGGGACAGGGGCCTATGGCTACACCTTC. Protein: CASSPRPGTGAYGYTF.

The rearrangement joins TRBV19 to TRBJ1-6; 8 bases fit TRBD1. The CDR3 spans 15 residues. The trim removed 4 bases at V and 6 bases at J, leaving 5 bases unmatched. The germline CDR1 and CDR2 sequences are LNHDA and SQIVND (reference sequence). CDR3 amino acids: CASSKPDRGNSPLHF. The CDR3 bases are TGTGCCAGTAGTAAACCCGACAGGGGTAATTCACCCCTCCACTTT.

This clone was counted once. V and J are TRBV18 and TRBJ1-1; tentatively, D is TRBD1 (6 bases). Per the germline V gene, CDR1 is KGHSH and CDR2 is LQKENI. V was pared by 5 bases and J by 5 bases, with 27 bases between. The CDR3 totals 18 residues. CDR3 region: CASSSRTAPRQGNTEAFF. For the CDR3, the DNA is TGTGCCAGCTCATCACGGACAGCTCCACGGCAGGGAAATACTGAAGCTTTCTTT.

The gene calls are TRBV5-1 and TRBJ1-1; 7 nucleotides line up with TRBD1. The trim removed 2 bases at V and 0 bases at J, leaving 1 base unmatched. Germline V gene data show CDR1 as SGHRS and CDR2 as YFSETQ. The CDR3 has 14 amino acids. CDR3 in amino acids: CASSFQGVNTEAFF. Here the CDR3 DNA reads TGCGCCAGCAGCTTCCAGGGGGTGAACACTGAAGCTTTCTTT.

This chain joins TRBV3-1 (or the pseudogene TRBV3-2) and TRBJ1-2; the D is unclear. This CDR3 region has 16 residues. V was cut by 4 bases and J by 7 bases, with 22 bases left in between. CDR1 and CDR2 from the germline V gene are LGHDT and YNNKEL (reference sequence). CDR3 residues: CASSLTSGSIVGGYTF. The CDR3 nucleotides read TGTGCCAGCAGCCTCACCTCGGGATCAATAGTCGGTGGCTACACCTTC.

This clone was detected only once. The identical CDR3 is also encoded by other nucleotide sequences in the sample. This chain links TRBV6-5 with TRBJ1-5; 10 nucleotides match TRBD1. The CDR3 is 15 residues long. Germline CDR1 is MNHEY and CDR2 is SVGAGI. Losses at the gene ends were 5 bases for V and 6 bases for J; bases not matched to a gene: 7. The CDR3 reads CASSRQGAGGQPQHF. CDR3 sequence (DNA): TGTGCCAGCAGTCGACAGGGGGCCGGCGGTCAGCCCCAGCATTTT.

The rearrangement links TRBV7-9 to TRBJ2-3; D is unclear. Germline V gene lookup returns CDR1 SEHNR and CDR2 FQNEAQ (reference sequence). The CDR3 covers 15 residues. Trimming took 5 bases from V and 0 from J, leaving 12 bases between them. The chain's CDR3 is CASSPGIASTDTQYF. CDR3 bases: TGTGCCAGCAGCCCGGGTATAGCTAGCACAGATACGCAGTATTTT.

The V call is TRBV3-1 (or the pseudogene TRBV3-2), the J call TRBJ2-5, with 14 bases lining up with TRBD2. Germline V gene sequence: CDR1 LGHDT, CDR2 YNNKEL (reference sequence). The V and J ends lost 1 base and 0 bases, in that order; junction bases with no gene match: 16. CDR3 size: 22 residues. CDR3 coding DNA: TGTGCCAGCAGCCAAGCAAGGTTCGGGACTAGCGGGAGAGGGGGGTACCAAGAGACCCAGTACTTC. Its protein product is CASSQARFGTSGRGGYQETQYF.

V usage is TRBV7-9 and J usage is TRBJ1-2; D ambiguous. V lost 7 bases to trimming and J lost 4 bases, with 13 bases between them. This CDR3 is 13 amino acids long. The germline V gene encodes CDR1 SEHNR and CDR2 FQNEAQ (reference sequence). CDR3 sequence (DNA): TGTGCCAGCACCCCCGCGGGGAGCTATGGCTACACCTTC. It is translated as CASTPAGSYGYTF.